The rows below give T cell receptor beta chains drawn from one sample of a study of CD8+ T cells in alopecia areata. Clones were read by immunoSEQ multiplex PCR, and TCRdb kept only the in-frame ones, dropping some. The sample lists around 250,000 clones, about two thirds occurring once. The sample in question was CD4+ T cells sorted from blood, obtained at week 0. These receptors were obtained from a human donor with alopecia areata. The CDR3 runs from the conserved cysteine through the conserved F or W. D genes are given only for firm matches. Clone size is not always given. Where it is, it says once, few, many or a class for expanded clones.

clone size	V gene	D gene	J gene	CDR3 protein	CDR3 DNA
-	TRBV19	TRBD1	TRBJ2-1	CATQRPGTGGNEQFF	TGTGCCACCCAGCGTCCCGGGACAGGGGGCAATGAGCAGTTCTTC
once	TRBV30	TRBD2	TRBJ2-3	CAWSVGVAGAITDTQYF	TGTGCCTGGAGTGTAGGAGTAGCGGGGGCGATAACAGATACGCAGTATTTT
-	TRBV9	-	TRBJ1-1	CASSRETFRTEAFF	TGTGCCAGCAGCCGGGAAACTTTTAGGACTGAAGCTTTCTTT
-	TRBV30	-	TRBJ1-5	CAWSSLGGQPQHF	TGTGCCTGGAGTTCCCTCGGGGGGCAGCCCCAGCATTTT
-	TRBV27	-	TRBJ1-2	CASSLFPLGAPANYGYTF	TGTGCCAGCAGTTTATTCCCCCTCGGGGCTCCAGCTAACTATGGCTACACCTTC
-	TRBV28	-	TRBJ2-2	CASSPLGAGENTGELFF	TGTGCCAGCAGCCCACTGGGGGCGGGAGAGAACACCGGGGAGCTGTTTTTT
-	TRBV27	-	TRBJ2-3	CASSGPGEATDTQYF	TGTGCCAGCAGTGGGCCAGGGGAGGCGACAGATACGCAGTATTTT
-	TRBV5-1	-	TRBJ1-1	CASSPQTALLNTEAFF	TGCGCCAGCAGCCCTCAGACTGCGCTTTTGAACACTGAAGCTTTCTTT
-	TRBV5-1	-	TRBJ1-1	CASSQMNTEAFF	TGCGCCAGCAGTCAGATGAACACTGAAGCTTTCTTT
few	TRBV6-6	TRBD1	TRBJ1-2	CASTRTGAGYTF	TGTGCCAGCACCCGGACAGGGGCTGGCTACACCTTC
-	TRBV4-1	-	TRBJ1-1	CASSQDRLSAAPSRWDF	TGCGCCAGCAGCCAAGATCGTCTGTCGGCAGCTCCTTCACGGTGGGACTTT
-	TRBV7-9	-	TRBJ1-6	CAGTEGDLSPLHF	TGTGCCGGCACCGAGGGGGACCTGTCACCCCTCCACTTT
-	TRBV4-3	-	TRBJ1-2	CASSQDSIRVLDGYTF	TGCGCCAGCAGCCAAGATTCGATTAGGGTTCTCGATGGCTACACCTTC
-	TRBV19	TRBD1	TRBJ2-7	CASVGTAPYYEQYF	TGTGCCAGTGTTGGGACAGCTCCCTACTACGAGCAGTACTTC
-	TRBV27	TRBD1	TRBJ1-1	CASSLPGQGNTEAFF	TGTGCCAGCAGCCTCCCGGGACAGGGGAACACTGAAGCTTTCTTT
-	TRBV5-1	-	TRBJ2-5	CASSLDTAGETQYF	TGCGCCAGCAGCTTGGATACAGCCGGGGAGACCCAGTACTTC
once	TRBV9	-	TRBJ2-6	CASSVRRSGANVLTF	TGTGCCAGCAGCGTAAGGCGCTCTGGGGCCAACGTCCTGACTTTC
-	TRBV30	-	TRBJ1-1	CAWSGTHSEAFF	TGTGCCTGGAGTGGGACGCACAGTGAAGCTTTCTTT
-	TRBV7-9	-	TRBJ1-2	CASSVPNAGYTF	TGTGCCAGCAGCGTCCCCAATGCGGGCTACACCTTC
once	TRBV19	TRBD2	TRBJ2-1	CASRPGTSGSSTLNEQFF	TGTGCCAGTAGGCCCGGGACTAGCGGCTCCTCGACCCTCAATGAGCAGTTCTTC
-	TRBV29-1	-	TRBJ2-7	CSVSGPAYEQYF	TGCAGCGTTTCCGGCCCTGCCTACGAGCAGTACTTC
few	TRBV4-2	TRBD1	TRBJ2-5	CASSPGTGGRTETQYF	TGTGCCAGCAGCCCCGGGACAGGGGGAAGAACAGAGACCCAGTACTTC
few	TRBV19	-	TRBJ2-1	CASSGHESYNEQFF	TGTGCCAGTAGCGGACACGAATCCTACAATGAGCAGTTCTTC
once	TRBV29-1	-	TRBJ2-3	CSVEPAQTDTQYF	TGCAGCGTTGAGCCGGCACAGACAGATACGCAGTACTTT
-	TRBV15	-	TRBJ1-6	CATAPRAQDSPLHF	TGTGCCACCGCTCCGAGGGCCCAGGATTCACCCCTCCACTTT
-	TRBV2	TRBD1	TRBJ1-5	CASSATGNRQPQHF	TGTGCCAGCAGTGCGACAGGGAACCGGCAGCCCCAGCATTTT
-	TRBV15	TRBD2	TRBJ2-2	CATSGGLAESTGELFF	TGTGCCACCAGCGGAGGACTAGCGGAGAGCACCGGGGAGCTGTTTTTT
-	TRBV25-1	-	TRBJ1-4	CASSDGSGRQGEKLFF	TGTGCCAGCAGTGATGGCTCGGGTCGGCAAGGAGAAAAACTGTTTTTT
once	TRBV29-1	TRBD1	TRBJ1-2	CSVDRAGTGDRYTF	TGCAGCGTTGATCGGGCCGGGACAGGGGACCGCTACACCTTC
once	TRBV2	-	TRBJ1-6	CASSAQLRDSPLHF	TGTGCCAGCAGTGCTCAGCTCCGGGATTCACCCCTCCACTTT
-	TRBV10-3	TRBD2	TRBJ2-3	CATQGGGSTDTQYF	TGTGCCACCCAGGGCGGGGGGAGCACAGATACGCAGTATTTT
-	TRBV7-3	TRBD1	TRBJ1-6	CASSLLGGDSPLHF	TGTGCCAGCAGCTTATTAGGGGGCGATTCACCCCTCCACTTT
few	TRBV29-1	TRBD2	TRBJ2-1	CSVYLQRGGHEQFF	TGCAGCGTTTATCTCCAGCGGGGGGGCCATGAGCAGTTCTTC
-	TRBV11-1	-	TRBJ2-7	CASSLGPKGNYEQYF	TGTGCCAGCAGCTTGGGACCCAAAGGGAACTACGAGCAGTACTTC
-	TRBV2	-	TRBJ2-1	CASSVDSNFNEQFF	TGTGCCAGCAGTGTGGACAGTAACTTCAATGAGCAGTTCTTC
-	TRBV29-1	TRBD1	TRBJ1-2	CSVRTGPNYGYTF	TGCAGCGTGAGGACAGGGCCAAACTATGGCTACACCTTC
-	TRBV5-6	-	TRBJ2-1	CASRYTGYNEQFF	TGTGCCAGCAGATATACAGGGTACAATGAGCAGTTCTTC